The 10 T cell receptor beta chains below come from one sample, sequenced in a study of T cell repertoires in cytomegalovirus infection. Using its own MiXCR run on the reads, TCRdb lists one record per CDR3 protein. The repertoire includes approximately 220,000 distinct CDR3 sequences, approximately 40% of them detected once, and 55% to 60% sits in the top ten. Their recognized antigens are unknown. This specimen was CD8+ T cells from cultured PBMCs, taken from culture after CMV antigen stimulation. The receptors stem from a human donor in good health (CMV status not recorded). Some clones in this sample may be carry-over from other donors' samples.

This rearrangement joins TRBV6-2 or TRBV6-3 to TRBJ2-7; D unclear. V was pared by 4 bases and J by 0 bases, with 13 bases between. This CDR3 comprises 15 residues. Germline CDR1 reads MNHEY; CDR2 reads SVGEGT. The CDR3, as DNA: TGTGCCAGCAGTTCGGACCAGGTAAACTCCTACGAGCAGTACTTC. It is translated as CASSSDQVNSYEQYF.

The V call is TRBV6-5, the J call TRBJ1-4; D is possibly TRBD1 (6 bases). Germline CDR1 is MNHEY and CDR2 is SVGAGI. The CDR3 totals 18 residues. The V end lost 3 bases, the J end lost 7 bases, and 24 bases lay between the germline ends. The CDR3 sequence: CASSYRKTGILYGEKLFF. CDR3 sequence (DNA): TGTGCCAGCAGTTATCGGAAGACAGGAATTTTATACGGTGAAAAACTGTTTTTT.

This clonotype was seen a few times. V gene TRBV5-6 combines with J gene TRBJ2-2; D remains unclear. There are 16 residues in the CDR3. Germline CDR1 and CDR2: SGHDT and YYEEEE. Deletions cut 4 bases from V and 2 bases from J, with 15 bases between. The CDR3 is CASSHSIFVNTGELFF. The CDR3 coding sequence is TGTGCCAGCAGCCACTCAATCTTCGTAAACACCGGGGAGCTGTTTTTT.

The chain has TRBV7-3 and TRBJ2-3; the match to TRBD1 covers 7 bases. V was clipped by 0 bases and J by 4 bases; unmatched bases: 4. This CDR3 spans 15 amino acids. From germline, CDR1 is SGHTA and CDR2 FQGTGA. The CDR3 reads CASSLTGGASDTQYF. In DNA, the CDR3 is TGTGCCAGCAGCTTAACAGGGGGCGCATCAGATACGCAGTATTTT.

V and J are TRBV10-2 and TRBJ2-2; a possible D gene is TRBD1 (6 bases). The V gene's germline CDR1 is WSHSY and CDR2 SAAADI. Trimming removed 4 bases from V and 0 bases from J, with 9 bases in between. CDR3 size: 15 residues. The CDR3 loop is CASSGGHSNTGELFF. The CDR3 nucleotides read TGCGCCAGCAGTGGGGGACATTCGAACACCGGGGAGCTGTTTTTT.

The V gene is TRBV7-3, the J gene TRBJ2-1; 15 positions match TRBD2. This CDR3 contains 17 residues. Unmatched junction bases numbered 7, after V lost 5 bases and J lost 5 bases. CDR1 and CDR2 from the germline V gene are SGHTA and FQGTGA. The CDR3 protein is CASSPRTSGGADNEQFF. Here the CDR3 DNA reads TGTGCCAGCAGCCCCCGGACTAGCGGGGGGGCCGACAATGAGCAGTTCTTC.

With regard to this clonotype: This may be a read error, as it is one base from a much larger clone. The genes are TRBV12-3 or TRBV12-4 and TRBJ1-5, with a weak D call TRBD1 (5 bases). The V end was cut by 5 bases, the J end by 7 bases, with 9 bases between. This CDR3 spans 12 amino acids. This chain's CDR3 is CASSPGKQPQHF. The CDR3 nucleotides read TGTGCCAGCAGTCCAGGGAAACAGCCCCAGCATTTT.

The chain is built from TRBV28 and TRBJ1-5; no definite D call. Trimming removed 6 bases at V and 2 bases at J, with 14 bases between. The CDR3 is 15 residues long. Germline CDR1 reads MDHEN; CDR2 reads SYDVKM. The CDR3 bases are TGTGCCAGCAGCCTGTCCCCGGGTGGCAATCAGCCCCAGCATTTT. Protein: CASSLSPGGNQPQHF.

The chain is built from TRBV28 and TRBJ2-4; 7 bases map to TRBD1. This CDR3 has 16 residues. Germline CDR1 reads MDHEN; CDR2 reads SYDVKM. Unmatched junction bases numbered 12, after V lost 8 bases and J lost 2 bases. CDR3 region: CASQTATGETKNIQYF. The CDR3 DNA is TGTGCCAGCCAGACAGCCACAGGGGAGACCAAAAACATTCAGTACTTC.

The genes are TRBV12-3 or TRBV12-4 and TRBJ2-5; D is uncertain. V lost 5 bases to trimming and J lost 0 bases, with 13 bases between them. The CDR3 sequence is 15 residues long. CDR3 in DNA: TGTGCCAGCAGTGCCCCGGTTTCGCACCAAGAGACCCAGTACTTC. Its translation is CASSAPVSHQETQYF.